These 21 T cell receptor beta chains were all obtained from the same sample, sequenced in a study of CD8+ T cells in alopecia areata. cDNA reverse transcribed from extracted RNA served as the sequencing template. Profiling relied on immunoSEQ multiplex PCR, and the TCRdb table lists in-frame clones only, not all of them. This sample carries about 120,000 clones, approximately 38% of them seen once, and the ten largest clones take 3% to 3.5%. The specimen was CD4+ T cells sorted from blood. These receptor sequences come from a human donor with alopecia areata.

The chain couples TRBV30 to TRBJ2-2; 7 bases fit TRBD1. The CDR3 sequence is 14 residues long. Trimming removed 5 bases from V and 3 bases from J; junction bases left unmatched: 6. The germline CDR1 and CDR2 sequences are GTSNPN and SVGIG (reference sequence). CDR3 DNA: TGTGCCTGGGGACTGAGGGGGCACACCGGGGAGCTGTTTTTT. Translation gives CAWGLRGHTGELFF.

CDR3 residues: CAWMPGLHEQYF. In DNA, the CDR3 is TGTGCCTGGATGCCGGGCCTACACGAGCAGTACTTC. V usage is TRBV30 and J usage is TRBJ2-7; unclear D gene. The V gene's germline CDR1 is GTSNPN and CDR2 SVGIG (reference sequence). The V gene lost 4 bases and the J gene lost 5 bases, with 12 bases spanning the gap. The CDR3 has 12 amino acids.

The gene calls are TRBV29-1 and TRBJ1-2; D unclear. The ends were cut back, 0 bases at V and 7 bases at J, with 18 bases in the middle. Per germline, CDR1 SQVTM and CDR2 ANQGSEA. The CDR3 has 15 amino acids. CDR3 in DNA: TGCAGCGTTGAAGATTGGGGAGAGAGGACGGCTGGCTACACCTTC. Translating gives CSVEDWGERTAGYTF.

The CDR3 here is CASSPSGSGYEQYF. The CDR3 coding sequence is TGTGCCAGCAGTCCTAGCGGGAGCGGCTACGAGCAGTACTTC. J is TRBJ2-7 and V is TRBV28, with 10 bases matching TRBD2. The CDR3 has 14 amino acids. CDR1 MDHEN and CDR2 SYDVKM come from the germline V gene. Germline trimming cut 5 bases from V and 3 bases from J; bases unmatched to any gene: 4.

V is TRBV5-6 and J is TRBJ2-7; D call uncertain. The V gene's germline CDR1 is SGHDT and CDR2 YYEEEE. The germline V and J ends were trimmed by 5 bases and 6 bases, with 18 bases remaining between them. This CDR3 contains 14 residues. CDR3 sequence (DNA): TGTGCCAGCAGTCCCCGAGTTCGGCCGCGCGAGCAGTACTTC. Translating gives CASSPRVRPREQYF.

The chain recombines TRBV29-1 with TRBJ2-3; the D is unclear. Deletions cut 4 bases from V and 0 bases from J, with 11 bases between. CDR1 and CDR2 (germline): SQVTM, ANQGSEA. The CDR3 covers 14 residues. CDR3 in DNA: TGCAGCGTTGGCAGAGTTTCTAGCACAGATACGCAGTATTTT. This sequence encodes CSVGRVSSTDTQYF.

The sample holds a few counts of this clone. CDR3 in amino acids: CSVDGGRVPIQYF. As DNA, the CDR3 is TGCAGCGTTGACGGGGGGAGGGTGCCCATTCAGTACTTC. The V and J genes are TRBV29-1 and TRBJ2-4, with 7 bases aligning to TRBD2. V shed 3 bases, J shed 9 bases, and the junction held 8 bases outside the gene matches. Per the germline V gene, CDR1 is SQVTM and CDR2 is ANQGSEA. The CDR3 length is 13 residues.

The CDR3 region has the DNA TGCAGCGTTCTGTTAGTCACTGAAGCTTTCTTT. Its protein is CSVLLVTEAFF. V usage is TRBV29-1 and J usage is TRBJ1-1; D unresolved. The V gene's germline CDR1 is SQVTM and CDR2 ANQGSEA. V dropped 5 bases and J dropped 4 bases, with 8 bases sitting between them. The CDR3 totals 11 residues.

This clone was seen a few times. The chain joins TRBV29-1 to TRBJ2-2; TRBD2 matches at 7 bases. Germline loops: CDR1 SQVTM, CDR2 ANQGSEA. The length of the CDR3 is 14 residues. J lost 6 bases, V lost 7 bases, and 11 bases had no gene match. CDR3 sequence reads: CSAQTSLDPGELFF. The CDR3 nucleotides read TGCAGCGCCCAGACTAGCCTTGACCCCGGGGAGCTGTTTTTT.

This clone was recorded many times. The J gene is TRBJ2-1, the V gene TRBV7-2; D gene uncertain. Germline V gene data show CDR1 as SGHTA and CDR2 as FQGNSA. Deletions cut 5 bases from V and 6 bases from J, with 14 bases between. CDR3 length equals 14 residues. Here the CDR3 DNA reads TGTGCCAGCAGCCCGCGCTGGGAAGCCAATGAGCAGTTCTTC. It codes for CASSPRWEANEQFF.

In DNA form, the CDR3 reads TGTGCCTGGAGACAACCCCCCGGGGAGCTGTTTTTT. Translated: CAWRQPPGELFF. The chain joins TRBV30 to TRBJ2-2, with no clear D. The CDR3 is made up of 12 amino acids. Germline loops: CDR1 GTSNPN, CDR2 SVGIG (reference sequence). Trimming took 3 bases from V and 6 from J, leaving 8 bases between them.

In regard to this clone: A much larger clone lies one base from this, so it may be a read error. V usage is TRBV2 and J usage is TRBJ2-7; unclear D gene. CDR3 length: 11 amino acids. Trimming shortened V by 6 bases and J by 0 bases, and 3 bases separated the two germline ends. CDR1 SNHLY and CDR2 FYNNEI come from the germline V gene. CDR3 DNA sequence: TGTGCCAGCAGCCACTCCTACGAGCAGTACTTC. It encodes CASSHSYEQYF.

This chain links TRBV2 with TRBJ1-5, with D unclear. Germline V lookup: CDR1 SNHLY, CDR2 FYNNEI. Trimming took off 1 base at V and 10 bases at J, with 17 bases between the two ends. The CDR3 consists of 15 residues. The CDR3 sequence: CASSEVAETISPQHF. CDR3 coding DNA: TGTGCCAGCAGTGAAGTGGCCGAGACCATCAGCCCCCAGCATTTT.

The chain couples TRBV29-1 to TRBJ1-3, with a tentative D call TRBD1 (5 bases). The V end lost 0 bases, the J end lost 15 bases, and 12 bases lay between the germline ends. Germline CDR1 reads SQVTM; CDR2 reads ANQGSEA. The CDR3 spans 11 residues. The chain's CDR3 is CSVEDGGPPYF. In nucleotides, the CDR3 is TGCAGCGTTGAAGATGGGGGACCGCCATATTTT. Full variable domain (missing parts from reference TRBV29-1 and TRBJ1-3): SAVISQKPSRDICQRGTSLTIQCQVDSQVTMMFWYRQQPGQSLTLIATANQGSEATYESGFVIDKFPISRPNLTFSTLTVSNMSPEDSSIYLCSVEDGGPPYFGEGSWLTVV.

This clone was recorded once. The chain is built from TRBV11-2 and TRBJ2-2, with D tentatively TRBD1 (6 bases). This CDR3 has 13 amino acids. Germline V CDR1 and CDR2: SGHAT, FQNNGV. V was cut by 5 bases and J by 5 bases, with 9 bases left in between. The CDR3 nucleotides read TGTGCCAGCAGCCCGGACAGAACCGGGGAGCTGTTTTTT. Translating gives CASSPDRTGELFF. Complete variable domain (other parts from reference TRBV11-2 and TRBJ2-2): EAGVAQSPRYKIIEKRQSVAFWCNPISGHATLYWYQQILGQGPKLLIQFQNNGVVDDSQLPKDRFSAERLKGVDSTLKIQPAKLEDSAVYLCASSPDRTGELFFGEGSRLTVL.

The chain is built from TRBV5-1 and TRBJ2-7; a possible D gene is TRBD1 (5 bases). Germline V gene lookup returns CDR1 SGHRS and CDR2 YFSETQ. Between the trimmed V and J ends, which lost 4 bases and 2 bases, there was a span of 13 bases. The CDR3 loop spans 14 amino acids. This CDR3 is CASSPDSLTYEQYF. DNA for the CDR3: TGCGCCAGCAGCCCAGACAGTTTAACCTACGAGCAGTACTTC.

The V gene is TRBV2, the J gene TRBJ2-3; a possible D gene is TRBD2 (6 bases). Germline values: CDR1 SNHLY, CDR2 FYNNEI. Trimming removed 7 bases from V and 1 base from J, with 12 bases in between. CDR3 length: 14 amino acids. The CDR3 region has the DNA TGTGCCAGCATCAGAGGGGAGGGCACAGATACGCAGTATTTT. It translates to CASIRGEGTDTQYF.

CDR3 protein: CASSLQLLGETQYF. CDR3 DNA: TGCGCCAGCAGCTTGCAGTTATTAGGAGAGACCCAGTACTTC. This chain joins TRBV5-1 and TRBJ2-5; no clear D gene. This CDR3 comprises 14 residues. Per germline, CDR1 SGHRS and CDR2 YFSETQ. Trimming took 1 base from V and 4 from J, leaving 11 bases between them.

The gene calls are TRBV29-1 and TRBJ1-1, with D maybe TRBD1 (5 bases). This CDR3 contains 13 residues. The germline CDR1 and CDR2 sequences are SQVTM and ANQGSEA. The germline V and J ends were trimmed by 6 bases and 0 bases, with 11 bases remaining between them. CDR3 protein: CSVTRDVNTEAFF. The CDR3 region has the DNA TGCAGCGTAACTCGGGACGTGAACACTGAAGCTTTCTTT.

The rearrangement uses TRBV4-3 and TRBJ2-2; D could derive from TRBD1 or TRBD2 (6 bases each). Trimming took 4 bases from V and 2 from J, leaving 14 bases between them. Per the germline V gene, CDR1 is LGHNA and CDR2 is YSLEER. The CDR3 has 16 amino acids. The CDR3 loop is CASSLRGSGNTGELFF. In nucleotides, the CDR3 is TGCGCCAGCAGCCTCAGGGGTAGCGGCAACACCGGGGAGCTGTTTTTT.

This clone has more than one count but fewer than ten. The chain combines TRBV2 with TRBJ1-5, with unresolved D. V was pared by 7 bases and J by 2 bases, with 9 bases between. Germline V gives CDR1 SNHLY, CDR2 FYNNEI. This CDR3 region has 13 residues. CDR3 sequence: CASTLDGNQPQHF. The CDR3 bases are TGTGCCAGCACCCTGGACGGCAATCAGCCCCAGCATTTT.